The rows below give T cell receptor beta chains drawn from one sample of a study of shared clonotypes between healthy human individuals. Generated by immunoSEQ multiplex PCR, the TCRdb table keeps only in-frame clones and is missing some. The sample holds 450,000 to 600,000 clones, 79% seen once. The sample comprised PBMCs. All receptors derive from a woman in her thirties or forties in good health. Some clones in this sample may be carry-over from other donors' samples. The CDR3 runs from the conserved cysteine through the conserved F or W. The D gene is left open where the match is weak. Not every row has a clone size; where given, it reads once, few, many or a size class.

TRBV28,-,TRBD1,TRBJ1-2,TGTGCCAGCAGTCAACCGGGACAGATCTATGGCTACACCTTC,CASSQPGQIYGYTF
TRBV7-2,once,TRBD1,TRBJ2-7,TGTGCCAGCAGCTTAGACCGGGACAGGGCCTACGAGCAGTACTTC,CASSLDRDRAYEQYF
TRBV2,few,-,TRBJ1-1,TGTGCCAGCAGTGTCTCATGGGACACTGAAGCTTTCTTT,CASSVSWDTEAFF
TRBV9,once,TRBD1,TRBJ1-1,TGTGCCAGCAGCGTAGCTCAGGGGGAAATAGGCACTGAAGCTTTCTTT,CASSVAQGEIGTEAFF
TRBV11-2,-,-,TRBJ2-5,TGTGCCAGCAGCCGACTCCGGACCGACCAAGAGACCCAGTACTTC,CASSRLRTDQETQYF
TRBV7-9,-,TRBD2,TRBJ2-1,TGTGCCAGCAGCCCGGGCATCGCGGGAGGCACAAATGAGCAGTTCTTC,CASSPGIAGGTNEQFF
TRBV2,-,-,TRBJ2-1,TGTGCCAGCTCTGGAGGGGGGAACAATGAGCAGTTCTTC,CASSGGGNNEQFF
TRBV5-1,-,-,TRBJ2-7,TGCGCCAGCAGCTTGGAACAGTACTCCTACGAGCAGTACTTC,CASSLEQYSYEQYF
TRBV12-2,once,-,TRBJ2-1,TGTGCAAGTCGCTTAGCCCTGGCAGCATACAATGAGCAGTTCTTC,CASRLALAAYNEQFF
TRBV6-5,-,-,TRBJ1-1,TGTGCCAGCAGTTCCGTAGGTAGGGGGAACACTGAAGCTTTCTTT,CASSSVGRGNTEAFF
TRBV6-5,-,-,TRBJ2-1,TGTGCCAGCAGTTACTCGGTCCCAGGGGGAGGTAATGAGCAGTTCTTC,CASSYSVPGGGNEQFF
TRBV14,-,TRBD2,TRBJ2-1,TGTGCCAGCAGCCTCCGGGGGGGTGCTTACAATGAGCAGTTCTTC,CASSLRGGAYNEQFF
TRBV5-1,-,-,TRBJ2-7,TGCGCCAGCAGCTTGGGGGCAGGGGCCAACTACGAGCAGTACTTC,CASSLGAGANYEQYF
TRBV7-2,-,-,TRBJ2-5,TGTGCCAGCAGCTTAGGAGGGTCAAGGCAAGAGACCCAGTACTTC,CASSLGGSRQETQYF
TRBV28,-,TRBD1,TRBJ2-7,TGTGCCAGCACAAACAGGGGCGAGCAGTACTTC,CASTNRGEQYF
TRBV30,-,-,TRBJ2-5,TGTGCCTACCGGGCCTGGGGGACGGAAGAGACCCAGTACTTC,CAYRAWGTEETQYF